This entry describes one T cell receptor beta chain. This sample is part of a study of blood T cell repertoires in COVID-19. Across the whole study: PBMCs, B-cell-depleted T cells, or T cells were the source of the cDNA or gDNA that made up the material.

This CDR3 has 18 amino acids. Germline V gene data show CDR1 as SEHNR and CDR2 as FQNEAQ (reference sequence). J was trimmed by 5 bases and V by 0 bases; bases with no gene match: 13. Sequencing used immunoSEQ multiplex PCR; TCRdb keeps in-frame clones, though not all of them. The data hold about 180,000 clones, with about 88% observed a single time. The source of this sequence is a man younger than 35 who had recovered from COVID-19. Sequenced: peripheral blood. This chain uses TRBV7-9 with TRBJ2-5; the match to TRBD2 covers 9 bases. The CDR3 coding sequence is TGTGCCAGCAGCTTAGCTAATAGACTAGCGGAAAGGGGGGAGACCCAGTACTTC. Translation: CASSLANRLAERGETQYF.